This TCR beta chain derives from a study of Graves' ophthalmopathy and Graves' hyperthyroidism. General observations from the study: The model's prediction of ophthalmopathy progression had approximately 71% sensitivity and 72% to 80% specificity.

The length of the CDR3 is 14 residues. Trimming removed 4 bases from V and 4 bases from J; junction bases left unmatched: 3. CDR1 ENHRY and CDR2 SYGVKD come from the germline V gene. This clonotype was recorded a few times. Its specificity is unknown. RNA transcripts provided the template for amplifying TCR beta CDR3 regions. HTBI primers served in a first-round RT-PCR, which a second-round multiplex PCR followed. MiXCR, applied by TCRdb to the multiplex PCR reads, yields one record per CDR3 protein. The sample contains about 700,000 distinct CDR3 sequences, approximately 40% of which appear only once.

The V call is TRBV10-3, the J call TRBJ1-5, with 8 bases aligning to TRBD1. This receptor was taken from an adult man with Graves' ophthalmopathy. Input material: peripheral blood. CDR3 bases: TGTGCCATCAGTGGGACAGGGCAAAATCAGCCCCAGCATTTT. This codes for CAISGTGQNQPQHF.